This TCR beta chain was profiled in a study of T cell responses to AZD1222 COVID-19 vaccine. Notes on the study in general: AZD1222 recipients seropositive at baseline numbered only 6 or 7.

CDR1 is KGHSH, CDR2 LQKENI, per germline. V shed 3 bases and J shed 1 base, with 9 bases lying between them. CDR3 length: 14 amino acids. Comments on this clone: What it binds is not known.

Repertoires were generated with immunoSEQ multiplex PCR, while TCRdb's copy carries only in-frame clones and drops some. The repertoire table contains over 130,000 clones. Sample: peripheral blood. J is TRBJ1-1 and V is TRBV18; D not resolved. This receptor was obtained from an adult in good health. The CDR3: CASSPTGRNTEAFF. The CDR3 region has the DNA TGTGCCAGCTCACCGACGGGGAGGAACACTGAAGCTTTCTTT. Complete variable domain (other parts from reference TRBV18 and TRBJ1-1): NAGVMQNPRHLVRRRGQEARLRCSPMKGHSHVYWYRQLPEEGLKFMVYLQKENIIDESGMPKERFSAEFPKEGPSILRIQQVVRGDSAAYFCASSPTGRNTEAFFGQGTRLTVV.